This section outlines one T cell receptor beta chain sequence together with its context. The data were taken from a study of technical replicates of blood from several donors. CDR3 length equals 16 residues. Germline CDR1 reads SGHTA; CDR2 reads FQGTGA. J lost 5 bases, V lost 1 base, and 8 bases had no gene match. The data were produced by immunoSEQ multiplex PCR, yet TCRdb's version contains in-frame clones alone and is incomplete. The sample carries roughly 65,000 clones, around 85% recorded once. Sequencing input: PBMCs. The TCR originated in a human donor in good health. Some clones in this sample may be carry-over from other donors' samples. The chain employs TRBV7-3 and TRBJ2-3, with 8 bases lining up with TRBD2. This CDR3 reads CASSLRVGGAGDTQYF. The CDR3 DNA is TGTGCCAGCAGCTTAAGGGTCGGGGGGGCAGGAGATACGCAGTATTTT.